The clone carrying this T cell receptor beta chain was observed at least ten times. Trimming stripped 1 base from V and 5 bases from J, with 5 bases between. Germline V lookup: CDR1 KGHSH, CDR2 LQKENI. This CDR3 spans 12 amino acids. This sample was included in a study of CD8+CD57+ T cells in acquired aplastic anemia. CDR3 and TCR beta VDJ profiling relied on a genomic DNA template. MiXCR was run by TCRdb on the reads, yielding one entry per CDR3 protein. Of a few hundred thousand distinct CDR3 sequences listed, around three fifths are singletons. The rearrangement links TRBV18 to TRBJ2-5; D is unclear. Source material: sorted CD4+, CD8+, or CD8+CD57+ T cells (not recorded which) from PBMCs. The source of this sequence is a human donor with severe aplastic anemia or a healthy control (not recorded which). CDR3 sequence: CASSPLTETQYF. DNA of the CDR3: TGTGCCAGCTCACCACTTACGGAGACCCAGTACTTC.